This entry describes one TCR beta chain. Assay: immunoSEQ multiplex PCR; the TCRdb copy retains only in-frame clones and omits some. The sample records about 34,000 clones, 75% being singletons. This entry belongs to a study of pediatric ulcerative colitis. The ends were cut back, 2 bases at V and 5 bases at J, with 9 bases in the middle. Germline CDR1 is SSHAT and CDR2 is FNYEAQ (reference sequence). This CDR3 has 13 amino acids. One to two pinch biopsies were taken from the rectum during colonoscopy. What was sequenced was gut tissue. This receptor was taken from a boy younger than 18 with severe ulcerative colitis. The rearrangement joins TRBV7-7 to TRBJ2-5; D call uncertain. CDR3 bases: TGTGCCAGCAGCTTAAACTTACAGGAGACCCAGTACTTC. Its protein product is CASSLNLQETQYF.